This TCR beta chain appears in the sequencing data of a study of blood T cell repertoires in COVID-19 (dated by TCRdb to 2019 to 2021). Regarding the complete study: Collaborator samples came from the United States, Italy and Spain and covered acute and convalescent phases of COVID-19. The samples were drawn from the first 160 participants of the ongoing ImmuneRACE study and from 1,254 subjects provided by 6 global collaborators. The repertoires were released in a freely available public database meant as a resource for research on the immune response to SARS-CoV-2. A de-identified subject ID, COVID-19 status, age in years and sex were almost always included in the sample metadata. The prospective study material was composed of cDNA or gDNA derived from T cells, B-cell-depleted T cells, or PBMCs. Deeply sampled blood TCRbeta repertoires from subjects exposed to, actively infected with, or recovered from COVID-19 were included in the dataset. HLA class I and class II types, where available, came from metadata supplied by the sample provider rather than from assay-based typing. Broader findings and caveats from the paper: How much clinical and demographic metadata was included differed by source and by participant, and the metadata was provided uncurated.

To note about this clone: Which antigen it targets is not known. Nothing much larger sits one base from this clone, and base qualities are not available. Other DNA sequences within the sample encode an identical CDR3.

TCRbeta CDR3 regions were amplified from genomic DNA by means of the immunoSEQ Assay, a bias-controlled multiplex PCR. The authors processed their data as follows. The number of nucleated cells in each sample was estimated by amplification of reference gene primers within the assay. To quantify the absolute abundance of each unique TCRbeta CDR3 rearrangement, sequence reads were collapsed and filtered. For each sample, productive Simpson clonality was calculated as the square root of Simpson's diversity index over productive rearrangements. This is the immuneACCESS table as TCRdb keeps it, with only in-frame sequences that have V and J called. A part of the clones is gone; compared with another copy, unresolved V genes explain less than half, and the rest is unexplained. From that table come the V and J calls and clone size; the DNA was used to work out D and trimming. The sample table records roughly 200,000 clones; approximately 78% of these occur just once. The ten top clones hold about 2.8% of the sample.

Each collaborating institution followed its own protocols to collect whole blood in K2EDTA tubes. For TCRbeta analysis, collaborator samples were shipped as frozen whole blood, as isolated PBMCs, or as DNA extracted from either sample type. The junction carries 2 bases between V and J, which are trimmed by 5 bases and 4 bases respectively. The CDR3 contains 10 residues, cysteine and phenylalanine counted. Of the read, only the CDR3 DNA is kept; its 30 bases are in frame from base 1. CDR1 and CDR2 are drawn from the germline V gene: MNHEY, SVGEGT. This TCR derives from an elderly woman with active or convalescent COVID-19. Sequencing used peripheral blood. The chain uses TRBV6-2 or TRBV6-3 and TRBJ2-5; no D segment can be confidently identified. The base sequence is TGTGCCAGCAGTCGAGAGACCCAGTACTTC. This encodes CASSRETQYF.